The 12 T cell receptor beta chains presented below share a single source sample, sequenced in a study of cytomegalovirus exposure and HLA in healthy donors. PCR primers comprised 60 Vbeta and 13 Jbeta primers. Libraries were prepared by immunoSEQ multiplex PCR; TCRdb keeps only in-frame clonotypes and omits some of them. Among around 210,000 clones, about 81% were seen once, and the ten largest hold about 3%. The sequenced sample was PBMCs. These TCRs come from a woman between 40 and 55 years old in good health and CMV-seronegative.

The gene calls are TRBV27 and TRBJ2-7, with D unresolved. The V end lost 6 bases, the J end lost 9 bases, and 15 bases lay between the germline ends. CDR1 is MNHEY, CDR2 SMNVEV, per germline (reference sequence). This CDR3 region has 12 residues. The CDR3 loop reads CASSSTPFGQYF. The CDR3 DNA reads TGTGCCAGCAGCTCCACTCCGTTTGGGCAGTACTTC.

This clone turned up a few times. J is TRBJ1-4 and V is TRBV7-9; D gene uncertain. Trimming shortened V by 5 bases and J by 7 bases, and 14 bases separated the two germline ends. This CDR3 is built from 14 residues. Per the germline V gene, CDR1 is SEHNR and CDR2 is FQNEAQ (reference sequence). The CDR3 region is CASSPSAGFEKLFF. The CDR3 nucleotides read TGTGCCAGCAGCCCATCGGCGGGATTTGAAAAACTGTTTTTT.

As regards this clone: The sample holds other DNA sequences that translate to the same CDR3. The chain joins TRBV2 to TRBJ2-2; 11 bases agree with TRBD2. The J segment lost 5 bases and the V segment lost 1 base, leaving 0 bases of the junction unmatched. This CDR3 is 15 amino acids long. Germline CDR1 reads SNHLY; CDR2 reads FYNNEI. The CDR3 bases are TGTGCCAGCAGTGAAGGACTAGCGGGGACCGGGGAGCTGTTTTTT. Translating gives CASSEGLAGTGELFF.

The rearrangement joins TRBV6-1 to TRBJ1-3; D gene unclear. There are 13 residues in the CDR3. CDR1 and CDR2 from the germline V gene are MNHNS and SASEGT. Between the trimmed V and J ends, which lost 10 bases and 3 bases, there was a span of 13 bases. CDR3 sequence: CATKTGSGNTIYF. CDR3 bases: TGTGCCACCAAAACGGGTAGTGGAAACACCATATATTTT.

The V and J genes are TRBV25-1 and TRBJ1-1; D unclear. The V gene lost 2 bases and the J gene lost 4 bases, with 11 bases spanning the gap. The germline CDR1 and CDR2 sequences are MGHDK and SYGVNS. CDR3 length: 14 residues. CDR3 nucleotide sequence: TGTGCCAGCAGTGAAATAGGGAGGGTCACTGAAGCTTTCTTT. Residues: CASSEIGRVTEAFF.

Turning to this clone: The junction differs from germline at one of its ends, possibly a read error. The chain joins TRBV9 to TRBJ2-7, with D maybe TRBD2 (6 bases). Germline loops: CDR1 SGDLS, CDR2 YYNGEE. The CDR3 length is 11 residues. CDR3 residues: CAGSNSGGVYF. CDR3 in DNA: TGTGCCGGCAGCAATAGCGGCGGTGTCTACTTC.

V gene TRBV7-8 combines with J gene TRBJ2-3; 7 nucleotides match TRBD1. Germline V gives CDR1 SGHVS, CDR2 FQNEAQ. V dropped 8 bases and J dropped 0; count of bases not matched to a gene: 11. The length of the CDR3 is 16 residues. CDR3 residues: CASLKGAGLSTDTQYF. CDR3 DNA sequence: TGTGCCAGCCTTAAGGGGGCAGGTCTCAGCACAGATACGCAGTATTTT.

This chain connects TRBV6-6 to TRBJ1-2; 7 nucleotides match TRBD1. The CDR3 length is 15 residues. Germline V gene sequence: CDR1 MNHNY, CDR2 SVGAGI (reference sequence). V was clipped by 10 bases and J by 0 bases; unmatched bases: 11. The CDR3 spells CAIKKRQGANYGYTF. In nucleotides, the CDR3 is TGTGCCATCAAGAAACGACAGGGAGCTAACTATGGCTACACCTTC.

The chain employs TRBV6-1 and TRBJ2-7; D may be TRBD1 (6 bases). The CDR3 runs 12 residues. The V end lost 5 bases, the J end lost 6 bases, and 11 bases lay between the germline ends. Germline V gene sequence: CDR1 MNHNS, CDR2 SASEGT. The CDR3 spells CASSPRGVEQYF. The CDR3 DNA reads TGTGCCAGCAGTCCCAGGGGCGTCGAGCAGTACTTC.

The chain joins TRBV6-5 to TRBJ1-1, with TRBD1 matching over 11 bases. CDR3 size: 15 residues. After removal of 5 bases from V and 4 bases from J, the junction contained 6 bases not matched to a gene. Germline values: CDR1 MNHEY, CDR2 SVGAGI. Here the CDR3 reads CASSRGGQGGTEAFF. The CDR3 DNA sequence: TGTGCCAGCAGTCGGGGGGGACAGGGGGGCACTGAAGCTTTCTTT.

The rearrangement uses TRBV2 and TRBJ2-3; 8 nucleotides agree with TRBD2. In germline, CDR1 is SNHLY, CDR2 FYNNEI. The CDR3 is 14 residues long. The V segment lost 6 bases and the J segment 4 bases; nucleotides outside the gene matches: 6. CDR3 bases: TGTGCCAGCAGGGGGAGCGGGAGACCAGATACGCAGTATTTT. This translates into CASRGSGRPDTQYF. The variable domain in full, with the rest retrieved from reference TRBV2 and TRBJ2-3, is EPEVTQTPSHQVTQMGQEVILRCVPISNHLYFYWYRQILGQKVEFLVSFYNNEISEKSEIFDDQFSVERPDGSNFTLKIRSTKLEDSAMYFCASRGSGRPDTQYFGPGTRLTVL.

V usage is TRBV30 and J usage is TRBJ1-5, with D unclear. V was trimmed by 5 bases and J by 0 bases, leaving 14 bases between them. The V gene's germline CDR1 is GTSNPN and CDR2 SVGIG (reference sequence). The CDR3 is 15 amino acids. The CDR3 DNA is TGTGCCTGGGCCGCGCGGTCGGATAGCAATCAGCCCCAGCATTTT. Its protein is CAWAARSDSNQPQHF.